This is a list of T cell receptor beta chains from one sample in a study of beta chain features in type 1 diabetes. Using immunoSEQ multiplex PCR, the repertoire was profiled, and TCRdb retains in-frame clones only, with some absent. The sample carries approximately 240,000 clones, roughly 17% recorded once. The sequencing sample was made of naive CD4+ T cells from blood. The source is a man younger than 40 with type 1 diabetes. The CDR3 runs from the conserved cysteine through the conserved F or W. D genes are given only for firm matches. For some rows the clone size is stated as once, few or many, or as a class when expanded; others skip it.

d_gene	abundance	v_gene	j_gene	CDR3aa	CDR3nt
.	.	TRBV9	TRBJ2-5	CASSVGLVPETQYF	TGTGCCAGCAGCGTAGGACTAGTCCCGGAGACCCAGTACTTC
.	few	TRBV9	TRBJ2-5	CASSQTDQETQYF	TGTGCCAGCAGCCAGACAGACCAAGAGACCCAGTACTTC
TRBD2	.	TRBV9	TRBJ2-2	CASSASSGRGTGELFF	TGTGCCAGCAGCGCGTCTAGCGGGAGAGGCACCGGGGAGCTGTTTTTT
TRBD1	few	TRBV29-1	TRBJ2-7	CSVARDRGYEQYF	TGCAGCGTTGCCCGCGACAGGGGTTACGAGCAGTACTTC
.	.	TRBV2	TRBJ1-2	CASRTDSLYGYTF	TGTGCCAGCAGGACAGACAGCCTCTATGGCTACACCTTC
.	.	TRBV29-1	TRBJ1-1	CSVRSGARWGAFF	TGCAGCGTTCGATCTGGAGCCAGGTGGGGAGCTTTCTTT
.	few	TRBV7-9	TRBJ2-5	CASSLVQQTQYF	TGTGCCAGCAGCTTAGTGCAGCAGACCCAGTACTTC
TRBD2	.	TRBV30	TRBJ2-1	CAWELAGGSNEQFF	TGTGCCTGGGAGCTAGCGGGAGGGTCGAATGAGCAGTTCTTC
.	few	TRBV4-1	TRBJ2-1	CASSQEGSAHYNEQFF	TGCGCCAGCAGCCAAGAGGGTAGCGCTCACTACAATGAGCAGTTCTTC
TRBD1	.	TRBV29-1	TRBJ2-3	CSVEELTGRPSDTQYF	TGCAGCGTTGAAGAGCTGACAGGGAGACCTTCAGATACGCAGTATTTT
.	.	TRBV7-8	TRBJ2-2	CASSPTRVHGELFF	TGTGCCAGCAGCCCCACGAGGGTCCACGGGGAGCTGTTTTTT
.	.	TRBV4-1	TRBJ1-3	CASSHPLQGNTIYF	TGCGCCAGCAGCCACCCGTTGCAAGGAAACACCATATATTTT
TRBD2	.	TRBV18	TRBJ2-3	CASSPTSGITDTQYF	TGTGCCAGCTCGCCGACTAGCGGGATTACAGATACGCAGTATTTT
.	few	TRBV6-6	TRBJ1-4	CASSYGRENEKLFF	TGTGCCAGCAGTTACGGTCGGGAAAATGAAAAACTGTTTTTT
TRBD1	few	TRBV29-1	TRBJ2-2	CSGRQGANTGELFF	TGCAGCGGACGACAGGGGGCGAACACCGGGGAGCTGTTTTTT
.	few	TRBV23-1	TRBJ2-5	CASSRPPAGLQETQYF	TGCGCCAGCAGTCGGCCGCCAGCGGGCCTCCAAGAGACCCAGTACTTC
.	few	TRBV27	TRBJ2-7	CASSASRRGHEQYF	TGTGCCAGCAGTGCATCGAGACGGGGGCACGAGCAGTACTTC